This is a list of T cell receptor beta chains from one sample in a study of early T cells in non-severe SARS-CoV-2 infection. TCRdb fed the 5' RACE reads into MiXCR, producing one record per CDR3 protein. This table holds over 75,000 distinct CDR3 sequences, about 13% found once. Material for sequencing was whole blood. The receptors stem from an adult who was a healthcare worker with PCR-confirmed SARS-CoV-2 infection or an uninfected control (not recorded which). CDR3s include the opening cysteine and the closing phenylalanine or tryptophan. A D gene is named only where the DNA matches it firmly. Not all rows give a size; the values are once, few, many and, for expanded clones, a class.

D | J | size | V | DNA | CDR3
- | TRBJ1-6 | once | TRBV19 | TGTGCCAGTAGTCAGCGGGAGAATTCACCCCTCCACTTT | CASSQRENSPLHF
TRBD2 | TRBJ2-7 | few | TRBV7-2 | TGTGCCAGCAGCCTCCACAGCGGGGGGGACTACGAGCAGTACTTC | CASSLHSGGDYEQYF
- | TRBJ1-1 | many | TRBV11-2 | TGTGCCAGCAGCATACAGATTGAAGCTTTCTTT | CASSIQIEAFF
- | TRBJ2-5 | few | TRBV2 | TGTGCCAGCATGCGGCGGGGGCTGGGGACCCAGTACTTC | CASMRRGLGTQYF
TRBD2 | TRBJ2-1 | - | TRBV5-6 | TGTGCCAGCAGCTTGAGGGGGACTAGCGTTGCCGGGCAGTTCTTC | CASSLRGTSVAGQFF
- | TRBJ2-5 | - | TRBV12-3/TRBV12-4 | TGTGCCAGCAGTTTAATGACTGGGGGGGAGACCCAGTACTTC | CASSLMTGGETQYF
- | TRBJ2-2 | - | TRBV20-1 | TGCAGTGCTGGGCTAGCCGGGGAGCTGTTTTTT | CSAGLAGELFF
TRBD1 | TRBJ1-5 | few | TRBV9 | TGTGCCAGCAGCCTAACCGGGACAGGGGATCAGCCCCAGCATTTT | CASSLTGTGDQPQHF
- | TRBJ2-1 | - | TRBV2 | TGTGCCAGCAAAGGGAGCGATGAGCAGTTCTTC | CASKGSDEQFF
- | TRBJ2-5 | many | TRBV18 | TGTGCCAGCTCACCACCAAGCGCCGAGAACCAAGAGACCCAGTACTTC | CASSPPSAENQETQYF
- | TRBJ2-1 | many | TRBV12-3/TRBV12-4 | TGTGCCAGCAGCCCCACAGGGTGGGAGGTCGAGGAGGAGCAGTTCTTC | CASSPTGWEVEEEQFF
TRBD2 | TRBJ2-1 | many | TRBV20-1 | TGCAGTGCTAGGGCGGGGGGCGGTTTCGTATTCTTC | CSARAGGGFVFF
TRBD1 | TRBJ1-4 | many | TRBV20-1 | TGCAGTGCTGGTTACAGGGGGAAGTATGAAAAACTGTTTTTT | CSAGYRGKYEKLFF
TRBD2 | TRBJ2-1 | many | TRBV28 | TGTGCCAGCAGGAGAGGACTAGCGGGGGTAAATGAGCAGTTCTTC | CASRRGLAGVNEQFF
TRBD1 | TRBJ1-2 | - | TRBV28 | TGTGCCAGCAGTGCCGGGACAGGGGCCTGGTATGGCTACACCTTC | CASSAGTGAWYGYTF
- | TRBJ1-1 | few | TRBV12-3/TRBV12-4 | TGTGCCAGCAGTTTAAGGAATGAAGCTTTCTTT | CASSLRNEAFF
TRBD1 | TRBJ2-2 | many | TRBV7-2 | TGTGCCAGCAGCAACCGACAGGGCCCGAACACCGGGGAGCTGTTTTTT | CASSNRQGPNTGELFF
- | TRBJ2-3 | few | TRBV18 | TGTGCCAGCTCACCATCGACAGCCTACACAGATACGCAGTATTTT | CASSPSTAYTDTQYF
- | TRBJ2-5 | - | TRBV3-1 | TGTGCCAGCAGCTTCGATGAGACCCAGTACTTC | CASSFDETQYF
- | TRBJ1-5 | many | TRBV5-5 | TGTGCCAGCAGCTTGGACACATATAGCAATCAGCCCCAGCATTTT | CASSLDTYSNQPQHF
- | TRBJ2-3 | few | TRBV20-1 | TGCAGTGCTAGAGATCAAGCTCCAAACCTTGATACGCAGTATTTT | CSARDQAPNLDTQYF
- | TRBJ2-7 | few | TRBV7-2 | TGTGCCAGCAGCCCAAGCCTACAGAACGAGCAGTACTTC | CASSPSLQNEQYF
- | TRBJ1-6 | many | TRBV29-1 | TGCAGCGTCCTGACAGACCTTAATTCACCCCTCCACTTT | CSVLTDLNSPLHF
- | TRBJ1-6 | - | TRBV7-9 | TGTGCCAGCAGCGTCAGGACAGCCTCACCCCTCCACTTT | CASSVRTASPLHF
- | TRBJ2-5 | many | TRBV11-2 | TGTGCCAGCAGCTCCATCGACTTAGGCGCGGAGACCCAGTACTTC | CASSSIDLGAETQYF
TRBD1 | TRBJ1-2 | many | TRBV18 | TGTGCCAGCTCACCGGACAGGGGGCGAATGACCTATCCCACCTTC | CASSPDRGRMTYPTF
TRBD1 | TRBJ2-1 | many | TRBV7-9 | TGTGCCAGCAGCCCGACAGGGGGGTACAATGAGCAGTTCTTC | CASSPTGGYNEQFF
- | TRBJ2-5 | few | TRBV28 | TGTGCCAGCAGTACGACCATGTACCAAGAGACCCAGTACTTC | CASSTTMYQETQYF
TRBD2 | TRBJ2-1 | - | TRBV3-1 | TGTGCCAGCAGCAGTAGCGGGGGGGCCCTAATTGAGCAGTTCTTC | CASSSSGGALIEQFF